Below are 32 T cell receptor beta chains sequenced from a single sample in a study of blood T cells in healthy people across ages. With a J-beta primer mix and a sample-barcoded 5' primer, a second PCR ran 7 to 11 cycles. TCRdb ran MiXCR on the 5' RACE reads and lists one entry per CDR3 protein. The sample contains 1,800,000 or so distinct CDR3 sequences, roughly two fifths of which appear only once. The sample comprised blood. These receptors came from a human donor in good health.

Concerning this clonotype itself: A read error may produce the germline difference seen at one junction end. The rearrangement links TRBV24-1 to TRBJ2-3; 9 bases fit TRBD1. The CDR3 sequence is 15 residues long. From germline, CDR1 is KGHDR and CDR2 SFDVKD. CDR3 sequence: CAPSDRTGAPDTQYF. CDR3 nucleotides: TGTGCCCCCAGTGACCGGACAGGGGCCCCAGATACGCAGTATTTT.

This clonotype was counted only a few times. The rearrangement joins TRBV7-2 to TRBJ2-5; TRBD1 might be the D (5 bases). The V end was cut by 1 base, the J end by 5 bases, with 14 bases between. The CDR3 spans 15 residues. Germline V gene data show CDR1 as SGHTA and CDR2 as FQGNSA. The CDR3 nucleotides read TGTGCCAGCAGCTTAGTCGGACGTGGGGCCGAGACCCAGTACTTC. This encodes CASSLVGRGAETQYF.

This chain joins TRBV10-3 and TRBJ2-2; 8 nucleotides align to TRBD1. The CDR3 totals 13 residues. The germline V gene encodes CDR1 ENHRY and CDR2 SYGVKD. Trimming at V came to 10 bases and at J to 7 bases, leaving 8 bases not matched to a gene. CDR3 nucleotides: TGTGCCACCCGGACAGGGTACGGCGGGGAGCTGTTTTTT. Its protein product is CATRTGYGGELFF.

On this clonotype: One junction end does not reproduce the germline sequence, and a read error may be involved. J is TRBJ2-3 and V is TRBV5-1; 8 nucleotides match TRBD2. This CDR3 is built from 16 residues. Germline CDR1 and CDR2: SGHRS and YFSETQ. This CDR3 is CASSTDSGAGTDAQYF. CDR3 nucleotides: TGCGCCAGCAGCACGGATAGCGGGGCAGGTACAGATGCGCAGTATTTT.

This clonotype has a handful of counts. V gene TRBV7-2 combines with J gene TRBJ1-4; D possibly corresponds to TRBD1 (5 bases). There are 12 residues in the CDR3. Per germline, CDR1 SGHTA and CDR2 FQGNSA. V gave up 5 bases and J gave up 7 bases, with 8 bases separating them. The CDR3 protein is CASSHDSEKLFF. The CDR3 bases are TGTGCCAGCAGCCACGACAGTGAAAAACTGTTTTTT. Drawing the rest from reference TRBV7-2 and TRBJ1-4, the complete variable domain is GAGVSQSPSNKVTEKGKDVELRCDPISGHTALYWYRQSLGQGLEFLIYFQGNSAPDKSGLPSDRFSAERTGGSVSTLTIQRTQQEDSAVYLCASSHDSEKLFFGSGTQLSVL.

Points on this clonotype: An end of the junction differs from the germline gene, which may be a read error. V usage is TRBV4-1 and J usage is TRBJ2-4; D is ambiguous. This CDR3 region has 16 residues. CDR1 and CDR2 (germline): MGHRA, YSYEKL. The CDR3 protein is CTSSQPTTAGKNIQYF. The CDR3, as DNA: TGCACCAGCAGCCAGCCAACAACAGCTGGCAAAAACATTCAGTACTTC.

Notes on this clonotype: Its ends do not fully match the called genes, so a read error is possible. The chain combines TRBV7-8 with TRBJ2-6; TRBD1 is a possible D gene (6 bases). Germline V gene lookup returns CDR1 SGHVS and CDR2 FQNEAQ. The CDR3 has 16 residues. In DNA form, the CDR3 reads TGTACCAGTGGGGCAGGGGCGTTTTCTGGGGCCAACGTCCTGACTTTC. Translation: CTSGAGAFSGANVLTF.

The V and J genes are TRBV28 and TRBJ2-5; D might be TRBD1 (6 bases). This CDR3 comprises 15 residues. The germline V and J ends were trimmed by 7 bases and 5 bases, with 20 bases remaining between them. CDR1 is MDHEN and CDR2 is SYDVKM in the germline V gene. CDR3 sequence: CASTLLTGNKETQYF. The CDR3 bases are TGTGCCAGCACCCTATTAACAGGGAACAAGGAGACCCAGTACTTC.

CDR3 nucleotide sequence: TGTGCCAGCAGCTGGTCGACAGGCGAATCCTACAATGAGCAGTTCTTC. As protein: CASSWSTGESYNEQFF. This chain uses TRBV7-6 with TRBJ2-1, with D possibly matching TRBD1 (6 bases). CDR1 SGHVS and CDR2 FNYEAQ come from the germline V gene. The CDR3 is made up of 16 amino acids. Trimming cost V 4 bases and J 1 base, with 14 bases left between them.

The chain recombines TRBV12-5 with TRBJ1-1, with D unclear. CDR3 size: 13 residues. Trimming removed 6 bases from V and 3 bases from J, with 11 bases in between. Germline CDR1 LGHNT, CDR2 FRNRAP. The CDR3 DNA reads as TGTGCTAGTGGCCTCGGGCCTCACACTGAAGCTTTCTTT. Amino acid sequence: CASGLGPHTEAFF.

The rearrangement uses TRBV2 and TRBJ2-5; possibly TRBD2 for D (6 bases). Germline V gene lookup returns CDR1 SNHLY and CDR2 FYNNEI. Trimming cost V 4 bases and J 3 bases, with 12 bases left between them. CDR3 size: 14 residues. CDR3 nucleotide sequence: TGTGCCAGCAGTGTGCGGGGCTTCAAAGAGACCCAGTACTTC. Amino acids: CASSVRGFKETQYF.

This chain connects TRBV29-1 to TRBJ2-2, with 8 positions matching TRBD1. This CDR3 comprises 17 residues. Germline loops: CDR1 SQVTM, CDR2 ANQGSEA. With 7 bases clipped from V and 4 bases from J, the junction kept 17 bases outside the gene matches. This chain's CDR3 is CSAGQGIGQGSTGELFF. CDR3 DNA: TGCAGCGCAGGACAGGGAATCGGTCAGGGAAGCACCGGGGAGCTGTTTTTT.

This clonotype was counted a few times. The chain carries TRBV6-5 and TRBJ2-1; TRBD2 matches 9 bases. The CDR3 is 14 amino acids. Germline values: CDR1 MNHEY, CDR2 SVGAGI. After removal of 3 bases from V and 10 bases from J, the junction contained 7 bases not matched to a gene. Written as DNA, the CDR3 is TGTGCCAGCAGTTATGGCGGGGGGGCCAGGGAGCAGTTCTTC. Translating gives CASSYGGGAREQFF.

This clonotype was seen more than once but under ten times. Being one base from a much bigger clone, this may be a read error. Here the CDR3 reads CASSLPGTSLDTQYF. CDR3 bases: TGTGCCAGCAGTTTGCCCGGGACTAGCTTAGATACGCAGTATTTT. The V call is TRBV12-3 or TRBV12-4, the J call TRBJ2-3; TRBD2 agrees at 9 bases. The CDR3 is made up of 15 amino acids. V lost 3 bases, J lost 5 bases, and 6 bases stayed unmatched.

The rearrangement links TRBV5-5 to TRBJ2-4, with 9 bases aligning to TRBD1. The CDR3 spans 19 residues. CDR1 is SGHKS and CDR2 is YYEKEE in the germline V gene (reference sequence). J lost 1 base, V lost 3 bases, and 14 bases had no gene match. The CDR3 spells CASSSTDRGGSTAKNIQYF. CDR3 DNA: TGTGCCAGCAGCTCGACGGACAGGGGCGGGAGTACGGCCAAAAACATTCAGTACTTC. Supplemented by reference TRBV5-5 and TRBJ2-4, the full variable domain reads DAGVTQSPTHLIKTRGQQVTLRCSPISGHKSVSWYQQVLGQGPQFIFQYYEKEERGRGNFPDRFSARQFPNYSSELNVNALLLGDSALYLCASSSTDRGGSTAKNIQYFGAGTRLSVL.

The gene calls are TRBV12-3 or TRBV12-4 and TRBJ2-1; a weak D match, TRBD1 (6 bases). The CDR3 extends over 15 amino acids. Trimming stripped 6 bases from V and 4 bases from J, with 16 bases between. The CDR3 DNA reads as TGTGCCAGCAGCATTCCGGGACACCCTTACAATGAGCAGTTCTTC. Protein product: CASSIPGHPYNEQFF.

The rearrangement uses TRBV6-1 and TRBJ2-7; weak D call: TRBD2 (7 bases). Trimming shortened V by 7 bases and J by 5 bases, and 18 bases separated the two germline ends. CDR3 size: 14 residues. CDR1 MNHNS and CDR2 SASEGT come from the germline V gene. CDR3 sequence: CASTKRGGSDEQYF. The CDR3 region has the DNA TGTGCCAGCACTAAAAGGGGGGGATCGGACGAGCAGTACTTC.

This clonotype was counted between two and nine times. Mismatch with germline at one junction end may stem from a read error. This CDR3 is CASSLLGVPHSPLHF. As DNA, the CDR3 is TGTGCCAGTAGTTTGCTGGGGGTCCCACATTCACCCCTCCACTTT. This chain joins TRBV12-3 or TRBV12-4 and TRBJ1-6; tentatively, D is TRBD1 (5 bases). This CDR3 has 15 residues.

V gene TRBV29-1 combines with J gene TRBJ1-2; a possible D gene is TRBD1 (6 bases). V was clipped by 4 bases and J by 1 base, with 25 bases between them. The CDR3 is made up of 18 amino acids. Per the germline V gene, CDR1 is SQVTM and CDR2 is ANQGSEA. The DNA for the CDR3 is TGCAGCGTTGGCAGTCGAGGGACATCCGACAATATTAACTATGGCTACACCTTC. It yields the protein CSVGSRGTSDNINYGYTF.

This clonotype was seen more than once but under ten times. V gene TRBV3-1 combines with J gene TRBJ1-2, with a weak D call TRBD1 (5 bases). CDR1 LGHDT and CDR2 YNNKEL come from the germline V gene (reference sequence). The ends were cut back, 3 bases at V and 6 bases at J, with 8 bases in the middle. CDR3 length: 12 amino acids. As DNA, the CDR3 is TGTGCCAGCAGCCAGGGGGACCATGGCTACACCTTC. As protein: CASSQGDHGYTF. The full variable domain, in which reference TRBV3-1 and TRBJ1-2 provide the parts outside the CDR3, is DTAVSQTPKYLVTQMGNDKSIKCEQNLGHDTMYWYKQDSKKFLKIMFSYNNKELIINETVPNRFSPKSPDKAHLNLHINSLELGDSAVYFCASSQGDHGYTFGSGTRLTVV.

Note on this clonotype: The CDR3 does not end in the conserved phenylalanine or tryptophan, so this is likely a read error. The CDR3 coding sequence is TGTGCCGCCGCCAGCGGGCTAATCCCGATCCGCGATGAGCAGTTCTTA. The encoded protein is CAAASGLIPIRDEQFL. This chain joins TRBV7-9 and TRBJ2-1, with a weak D call TRBD2 (6 bases). The V and J ends lost 11 bases and 8 bases respectively, with 28 bases between them. The CDR3 runs to 16 residues. Germline lookup yields CDR1 SEHNR and CDR2 FQNEAQ (reference sequence).

This chain connects TRBV14 to TRBJ1-2, with D possibly matching TRBD1 (5 bases). V gave up 3 bases and J gave up 2 bases, with 16 bases separating them. Germline CDR1 is SGHDN and CDR2 is FVKESK. The CDR3 runs 16 residues. The CDR3 nucleotides read TGTGCCAGCAGCCAGCACATTGGGGGTTTCAACTATGGCTACACCTTC. It yields the protein CASSQHIGGFNYGYTF.

This clonotype showed up many times. The rearrangement joins TRBV11-3 to TRBJ1-2; D ambiguous. Trimming removed 5 bases at V and 1 base at J, with 11 bases between. This CDR3 comprises 14 residues. Germline V lookup: CDR1 SGHNT, CDR2 YENEEA. CDR3 DNA sequence: TGTGCCAGCAGCCCAGTTGGGCGTAACTATGGCTACACCTTC. This encodes CASSPVGRNYGYTF.

The chain has TRBV29-1 and TRBJ2-5; the match to TRBD1 covers 10 bases. This CDR3 is 16 amino acids long. J lost 5 bases, V lost 5 bases, and 14 bases had no gene match. The V gene's germline CDR1 is SQVTM and CDR2 ANQGSEA. The CDR3 spells CSVLRFKDRGYETQYF. In DNA, the CDR3 is TGCAGCGTTCTCAGGTTCAAGGACAGGGGGTATGAGACCCAGTACTTC.

The chain combines TRBV10-3 with TRBJ1-2; 9 bases are a match to TRBD1. Unmatched junction bases numbered 0, after V lost 4 bases and J lost 0 bases. This CDR3 spans 14 amino acids. Germline CDR1 and CDR2: ENHRY and SYGVKD. The CDR3 here is CAISGDRANYGYTF. The CDR3 DNA reads TGTGCCATCAGTGGGGACAGGGCTAACTATGGCTACACCTTC.

In its sample, this clonotype was seen once. The CDR3 coding sequence is TGCAGCGCCTCGACAGGGGCGAACTATGGCTACACCTTC. Translating it yields CSASTGANYGYTF. The chain has TRBV29-1 and TRBJ1-2; TRBD1 matches 8 bases. CDR1 is SQVTM and CDR2 is ANQGSEA in the germline V gene. V dropped 7 bases and J dropped 2; count of bases not matched to a gene: 6. The CDR3 loop spans 13 amino acids.

This clonotype was seen ten or more times. V gene TRBV6-5 combines with J gene TRBJ2-1, with D possibly matching TRBD1 (5 bases). This CDR3 is 13 amino acids long. Deletions cut 10 bases from V and 8 bases from J, with 18 bases between. Germline CDR1 is MNHEY and CDR2 is SVGAGI. In DNA form, the CDR3 reads TGTGCCATCCGGAAGGCTTCAGGGTATGAGCAGTTCTTC. It is translated as CAIRKASGYEQFF.

The chain combines TRBV9 with TRBJ2-1, with D maybe TRBD2 (8 bases). This CDR3 spans 18 amino acids. CDR1 SGDLS and CDR2 YYNGEE come from the germline V gene. Trimming pared 5 bases from V and 13 bases from J, leaving 34 bases between. CDR3 sequence: CASSEGAGGSPRQETQFF. The DNA of the CDR3 is TGTGCCAGCAGTGAGGGGGCGGGGGGATCGCCTAGACAAGAGACCCAGTTCTTC.

In this sample, this clonotype turned up many times. The J gene is TRBJ2-7, the V gene TRBV7-2; the D is unclear. The germline V and J ends were trimmed by 1 base and 5 bases, with 3 bases remaining between them. The CDR3 covers 11 residues. Germline-derived CDR1 and CDR2 are SGHTA and FQGNSA. The CDR3 DNA follows: TGTGCCAGCAGCTTAGTCCACGAGCAGTACTTC. Translated: CASSLVHEQYF.

Comment on this clonotype: A read error is possible here, since a much larger clone lies one base away. The V call is TRBV5-1, the J call TRBJ2-7; the D gene could be TRBD1 or TRBD2 (6 bases each). This CDR3 contains 15 residues. The germline V gene has CDR1 SGHRS and CDR2 YFSETQ. DNA of the CDR3: TGCGCCAGCAGCTTGAGGCGCAGGGGAGGCGGAGAGCAGCACTTC. Translation: CASSLRRRGGGEQHF.

The chain couples TRBV20-1 to TRBJ2-7; possibly TRBD2 for D (5 bases). Deletions cut 3 bases from V and 2 bases from J, with 8 bases between. The CDR3 covers 12 residues. Germline CDR1 reads DFQATT; CDR2 reads SNEGSKA (reference sequence). CDR3 sequence: CSASPRAYEQYF. The CDR3 region has the DNA TGCAGTGCTAGTCCGAGGGCCTACGAGCAGTACTTC.

This clonotype was counted many times. The chain couples TRBV27 to TRBJ2-7, with D tentatively TRBD1 or TRBD2 (5 bases each). CDR1 and CDR2 (germline): MNHEY, SMNVEV (reference sequence). The CDR3 has 14 residues. Deletions cut 6 bases from V and 2 bases from J, with 14 bases between. CDR3 sequence: CASSLGLGAYEQYF. The CDR3 region has the DNA TGTGCCAGCAGCCTAGGGTTGGGGGCCTACGAGCAGTACTTC.